This TCR beta chain was identified during a study of sequential checkpoint blockade in melanoma. The overall study: First-line arms were nivolumab then ipilimumab, or the reverse, randomized 1:1. Each arm's sequence ended with maintenance nivolumab.

Only in-frame clones appear in the TCRdb table, and some are missing; sequencing was by immunoSEQ multiplex PCR. The table lists some 30,000 clones, approximately 82% of them singletons. Specified treatment: randomized to nivolumab then ipilimumab (arm A) or the reverse (arm B). Patients had received no earlier DNA-damaging chemotherapy. Live CD3+CD8+ CD19− CD56− cells were sorted from PBMCs. Germline CDR1 is MGHDK and CDR2 is SYGVNS. The CDR3 covers 11 residues. Trimming took 4 bases from V and 7 from J, leaving 5 bases between them. Source: CD8+ T cells sorted from blood (inferred from file names), taken from a patient given nivolumab and ipilimumab in sequence. The receptor was isolated from a human donor with melanoma. The rearrangement links TRBV25-1 to TRBJ2-1, with D uncertain. In DNA, the CDR3 is TGTGCCAGCAGTGTCAATAATGAGCAGTTCTTC. This translates into CASSVNNEQFF.